Given below is one TCR beta chain in context. In the original workflow: Amplification with reference gene primers provided the estimates of nucleated cell counts. The method was immunoSEQ multiplex PCR; TCRdb's version includes in-frame clones alone and lacks a portion of them. The DNA gave D and trimming, while V, J and clone size come from that table. The sample has about 130,000 clones, more than 60% seen once; the top ten hold around 2%. The data stem from a study of blood T cell repertoires in COVID-19. Overall study context: The samples span acute and convalescent COVID-19 from the United States, Italy and Spain. Sources were T cells, B-cell-depleted T cells, or PBMCs; the material itself was cDNA or gDNA.

This CDR3 has 14 amino acids. The V gene's germline CDR1 is SEHNR and CDR2 FQNEAQ (reference sequence). Trimming took off 0 bases at V and 5 bases at J, with 10 bases between the two ends. This TCR came from a woman in her 70s with acute or convalescent COVID-19. The chain couples TRBV7-9 to TRBJ1-2; D remains ambiguous. Sequencing input: peripheral blood. The CDR3, as DNA: TGTGCCAGCAGCTTAGCGATTGGAGGTTATGGCTACACCTTC. This sequence encodes CASSLAIGGYGYTF.